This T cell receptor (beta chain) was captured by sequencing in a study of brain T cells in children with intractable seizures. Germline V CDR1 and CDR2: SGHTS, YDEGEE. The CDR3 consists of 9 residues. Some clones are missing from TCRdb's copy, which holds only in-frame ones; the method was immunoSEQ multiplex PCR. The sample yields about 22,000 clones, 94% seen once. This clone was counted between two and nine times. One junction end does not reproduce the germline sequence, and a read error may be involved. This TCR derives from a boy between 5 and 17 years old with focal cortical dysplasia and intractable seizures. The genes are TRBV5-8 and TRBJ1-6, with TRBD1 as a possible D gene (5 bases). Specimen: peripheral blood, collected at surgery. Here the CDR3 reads CASSLTDSF. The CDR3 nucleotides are TGTGCCAGCAGCTTGACCGACAGCTTT.